This TCR beta chain was sequenced in a study of naive and memory T cell subsets. Study-level findings and limits: Higher TCR numbers at tuberculin sites reflect T cell infiltration, per interpretation. The RNA method is potentially sensitive to activation and differentiation changes.

V was shortened by 6 bases and J by 5 bases, with 13 bases between the two germline ends. The CDR3 is made up of 13 amino acids. Germline values: CDR1 MNHEY, CDR2 SVGEGT. This clonotype has a count of ten or more. Its antigen is not identified. The treatment was: skin biopsy from PPD injection site in Mantoux-positive individual. The library had UMIs added by 3' ligation of an oligonucleotide to TCR cDNA. Ligated cDNA underwent four rounds of PCR with nested alpha and beta constant region primers and SP2. Reverse transcription of blood and skin TCR RNA was primed at alpha and beta constant regions. A single record per CDR3 protein comes from TCRdb applying MiXCR to the UMI-ligation and nested PCR reads. In the table there are tens of thousands of distinct CDR3 sequences, approximately 6.7% of which are singletons.

The rearrangement uses TRBV6-2 or TRBV6-3 and TRBJ2-5; the D is unclear. The sequence was collected from an adult in good health. Sequences were derived from skin, sampled from a tuberculin skin test site. The CDR3 nucleotides are TGTGCCAGCAGATCACCCCACCTGGAGACCCAGTACTTC. Translation gives CASRSPHLETQYF.